These 22 T cell receptor beta chains share one sample of origin, sequenced in a study of blood T cell repertoires in COVID-19. Method: immunoSEQ multiplex PCR; TCRdb's copy keeps in-frame clones and lacks some. The sample carries around 480,000 clones, approximately 88% recorded once. Sequenced input: peripheral blood. Receptors originate from a woman between 45 and 60 years old with COVID-19, enrolled during active disease.

The chain recombines TRBV29-1 with TRBJ1-5; weak D call: TRBD1 (5 bases). The CDR3 extends over 15 amino acids. Per the germline V gene, CDR1 is SQVTM and CDR2 is ANQGSEA. V lost 4 bases, J lost 5 bases, and 18 bases lay in between. Written as DNA, the CDR3 is TGCAGCGTTGTTTCTCCAGGGTATGGCGATCAGCCCCAGCATTTT. Amino acids: CSVVSPGYGDQPQHF.

The chain joins TRBV6-5 to TRBJ1-1, with D uncertain. The ends were cut back, 10 bases at V and 2 bases at J, with 17 bases in the middle. Germline CDR1 is MNHEY and CDR2 is SVGAGI. The CDR3 covers 14 residues. The CDR3 sequence: CATRVFAANTEAFF. CDR3 sequence (DNA): TGTGCCACCCGAGTTTTCGCGGCTAACACTGAAGCTTTCTTT.

This chain links TRBV19 with TRBJ1-2; 8 bases line up with TRBD1. The CDR3 sequence is 13 residues long. Germline lookup yields CDR1 LNHDA and CDR2 SQIVND (reference sequence). V lost 6 bases, J lost 4 bases, and 4 bases stayed unmatched. The CDR3, as DNA: TGTGCCAGTAGCCCGGACAGGGCCTATGGCTACACCTTC. Residues: CASSPDRAYGYTF.

Of note for this clone: Other DNA sequences from this sample encode an identical CDR3 as well. J is TRBJ1-1 and V is TRBV6-6; D remains unclear. The CDR3 length is 13 residues. The V gene lost 6 bases and the J gene lost 1 base, with 9 bases spanning the gap. Germline loops: CDR1 MNHNY, CDR2 SVGAGI (reference sequence). The CDR3 nucleotides read TGTGCCAGCAGCCCCGACACGAACACTGAAGCTTTCTTT. Translated, it gives CASSPDTNTEAFF.

This clone was seen only once. J is TRBJ1-2 and V is TRBV10-3; 8 bases align to TRBD1. Germline V gene data show CDR1 as ENHRY and CDR2 as SYGVKD. J gave up 6 bases and V 5 bases, and 11 bases lay outside the gene matches. The CDR3 extends over 15 amino acids. The DNA for the CDR3 is TGTGCCATCAGTCGGGAGACAGGGGAGGTAAATGGCTACACCTTC. Translation: CAISRETGEVNGYTF.

The chain recombines TRBV18 with TRBJ1-1; D is possibly TRBD1 (6 bases). V was trimmed by 9 bases and J by 2 bases, leaving 13 bases between them. This CDR3 has 13 residues. Germline-derived CDR1 and CDR2 are KGHSH and LQKENI. The CDR3 DNA is TGTGCCAGTTCCGGGACACCTAACACTGAAGCTTTCTTT. This translates into CASSGTPNTEAFF.

The chain carries TRBV11-2 and TRBJ2-3; the match to TRBD2 covers 10 bases. Trimming cost V 4 bases and J 3 bases; bases outside gene matches: 7. This CDR3 is 16 amino acids long. Germline CDR1 reads SGHAT; CDR2 reads FQNNGV. CDR3 residues: CASSSSSGGVTDTQYF. The CDR3 DNA reads TGTGCCAGCAGCTCCTCAAGCGGGGGGGTAACAGATACGCAGTATTTT.

The sample holds one count of this clone. This chain uses TRBV14 with TRBJ1-6; tentative D call: TRBD1 (6 bases). This CDR3 is built from 16 residues. Trimming shortened V by 3 bases and J by 9 bases, and 18 bases separated the two germline ends. Per the germline V gene, CDR1 is SGHDN and CDR2 is FVKESK. The CDR3 sequence: CASSHTYRDKGSPLHF. The CDR3 nucleotides are TGTGCCAGCAGCCATACATACCGGGACAAGGGTTCACCCCTCCACTTT. Looking up the rest from reference TRBV14 and TRBJ1-6 gives the full variable domain: EAGVTQFPSHSVIEKGQTVTLRCDPISGHDNLYWYRRVMGKEIKFLLHFVKESKQDESGMPNNRFLAERTGGTYSTLKVQPAELEDSGVYFCASSHTYRDKGSPLHFGNGTRLTVT.

The gene calls are TRBV30 and TRBJ2-1; 13 nucleotides match TRBD2. The V gene end was trimmed by 8 bases and the J gene end by 0 bases; junction bases not matched to a gene: 13. The CDR3 is 18 residues long. Per germline, CDR1 GTSNPN and CDR2 SVGIG (reference sequence). CDR3 protein: CALTSGGSYSSSYNEQFF. The CDR3 DNA reads as TGTGCCCTGACTAGCGGGGGGTCCTATTCGAGCTCCTACAATGAGCAGTTCTTC.

In this sample, this clone turned up a few times. The CDR3 DNA sequence: TGTGCCAGCAGTTACTCGGGGCGGAGCTATAATTCACCCCTCCACTTT. Translated, it gives CASSYSGRSYNSPLHF. The rearrangement uses TRBV6-5 and TRBJ1-6, with D perhaps matching TRBD1 (5 bases). The CDR3 runs to 16 residues. Germline V gene sequence: CDR1 MNHEY, CDR2 SVGAGI. Trimming left V 0 bases short and J 3 bases short, with 9 bases between.

The CDR3 DNA reads as TGTGCCAGCAGCTTATCCCCCATCTCCTACGAGCAGTACTTC. Encoded protein: CASSLSPISYEQYF. The chain couples TRBV5-6 to TRBJ2-7, with D unclear. The CDR3 covers 14 residues. Trimming shortened V by 2 bases and J by 0 bases, and 9 bases separated the two germline ends. Germline lookup yields CDR1 SGHDT and CDR2 YYEEEE.

The rearrangement links TRBV28 to TRBJ1-3, with 9 positions matching TRBD1. Germline trimming cut 5 bases from V and 0 bases from J; bases unmatched to any gene: 8. This CDR3 region has 17 residues. Germline lookup yields CDR1 MDHEN and CDR2 SYDVKM. CDR3 coding DNA: TGTGCCAGCAGTCGGACAGGGGCTCCCCACTCTGGAAACACCATATATTTT. It encodes CASSRTGAPHSGNTIYF.

The rearrangement uses TRBV30 and TRBJ1-1; 11 nucleotides line up with TRBD1. In germline, CDR1 is GTSNPN, CDR2 SVGIG (reference sequence). The CDR3 covers 13 residues. The trim removed 4 bases at V and 6 bases at J, leaving 4 bases unmatched. DNA of the CDR3: TGTGCCTGGACCAGGGACAGGGGGGCTGAAGCTTTCTTT. It yields the protein CAWTRDRGAEAFF.

The chain has TRBV3-1 (or the pseudogene TRBV3-2) and TRBJ2-5; no definite D call. Germline CDR1 is LGHDT and CDR2 is YNNKEL (reference sequence). The CDR3 has 14 residues. Deletions cut 1 base from V and 4 bases from J, with 10 bases between. The CDR3 region has the DNA TGTGCCAGCAGCCAAGGAGCTGTTTCAGAGACCCAGTACTTC. This translates into CASSQGAVSETQYF.

The chain carries TRBV19 and TRBJ1-5, with 8 bases fitting TRBD1. V gave up 4 bases and J gave up 2 bases; unmatched junction bases: 4. CDR3 length: 15 residues. Germline V gene lookup returns CDR1 LNHDA and CDR2 SQIVND (reference sequence). CDR3 loop: CASSSYRGGNQPQHF. The CDR3 DNA follows: TGTGCCAGTAGTAGCTACAGGGGGGGCAATCAGCCCCAGCATTTT.

The J gene is TRBJ2-6, the V gene TRBV2, with D perhaps TRBD2 (6 bases). Germline CDR1 reads SNHLY; CDR2 reads FYNNEI. Between the trimmed V and J ends, which lost 4 bases and 4 bases, there was a span of 8 bases. The CDR3 consists of 14 residues. CDR3 protein: CASSGDSGANVLTF. The DNA for the CDR3 is TGTGCCAGCAGTGGGGACTCCGGGGCCAACGTCCTGACTTTC.

This clone was picked up a small number of times. The chain employs TRBV5-4 and TRBJ1-5, with D possibly TRBD1 on 5 matching bases. The germline V and J ends were trimmed by 0 bases and 5 bases, with 6 bases remaining between them. The CDR3 covers 13 residues. CDR1 and CDR2 from the germline V gene are SGHNT and YYREEE (reference sequence). CDR3 nucleotide sequence: TGTGCCAGCAGCTTGGGCAGGGATCAGCCCCAGCATTTT. Its translation is CASSLGRDQPQHF.

This sequence joins TRBV4-1 and TRBJ2-2; D may be TRBD2 (5 bases). The V end was cut by 8 bases, the J end by 1 base, with 11 bases between. This CDR3 is 14 amino acids long. Germline CDR1 is MGHRA and CDR2 is YSYEKL. The CDR3 sequence: CASADWLNTGELFF. CDR3 bases: TGCGCCAGCGCGGACTGGCTGAACACCGGGGAGCTGTTTTTT.

The chain carries TRBV19 and TRBJ1-2, with 7 positions matching TRBD1. The CDR3 extends over 16 amino acids. V shed 4 bases and J 0 bases; nucleotides not matched to a gene: 8. Per the germline V gene, CDR1 is LNHDA and CDR2 is SQIVND (reference sequence). CDR3 loop: CASSTTGTAANYGYTF. As DNA, the CDR3 is TGTGCCAGTAGTACAACTGGGACAGCAGCTAACTATGGCTACACCTTC.

This chain joins TRBV11-2 and TRBJ2-2; tentatively, D is TRBD1 (6 bases). The CDR3 is 15 amino acids. Germline V lookup: CDR1 SGHAT, CDR2 FQNNGV. V lost 1 base and J lost 4, with 10 bases in between. In DNA, the CDR3 is TGTGCCAGCAGCTTAGCGGGACACAGCACCGGGGAGCTGTTTTTT. Its protein is CASSLAGHSTGELFF.

The J gene is TRBJ1-5, the V gene TRBV28; the D gene is possibly TRBD1 (5 bases). The CDR3 is made up of 13 amino acids. Germline lookup yields CDR1 MDHEN and CDR2 SYDVKM. Trimming pared 4 bases from V and 6 bases from J, leaving 10 bases between. The CDR3 loop is CASSSGWGQPQHF. CDR3 coding DNA: TGTGCCAGCAGTTCAGGGTGGGGTCAGCCCCAGCATTTT.

This rearrangement joins TRBV27 to TRBJ1-6; D is unclear. Trimming removed 5 bases at V and 3 bases at J, with 14 bases between. CDR3 length: 16 residues. CDR1 and CDR2 (germline): MNHEY, SMNVEV (reference sequence). Here the CDR3 DNA reads TGTGCCAGCAGTATGACGGTGTCGGGCTATAATTCACCCCTCCACTTT. It encodes CASSMTVSGYNSPLHF.